Listed here are 18 T cell receptor beta chains from one sample, sequenced in a study of blood T cell repertoires in COVID-19. Clones were read by immunoSEQ multiplex PCR, and TCRdb kept only the in-frame ones, dropping some. The table records around 58,000 clones, roughly 85% of them present only once. Sequencing was carried out using peripheral blood. All receptors derive from a human donor in a cohort sampled during active COVID-19.

V and J are TRBV5-4 and TRBJ2-5; TRBD2 matches at 10 bases. CDR1 SGHNT and CDR2 YYREEE come from the germline V gene (reference sequence). The CDR3 covers 15 residues. V lost 4 bases, J lost 5 bases, and 8 bases stayed unmatched. In DNA form, the CDR3 reads TGTGCCAGCAGCACTAGCGGGGCCCGCGGGGAGACCCAGTACTTC. This codes for CASSTSGARGETQYF.

The rearrangement uses TRBV3-1 (or the pseudogene TRBV3-2) and TRBJ1-1; D unresolved. V was trimmed by 1 base and J by 4 bases, leaving 7 bases between them. This CDR3 has 13 amino acids. The germline V gene encodes CDR1 LGHDT and CDR2 YNNKEL (reference sequence). In DNA, the CDR3 is TGTGCCAGCAGCCAAGGGGGAGGCACTGAAGCTTTCTTT. Translated: CASSQGGGTEAFF.

This chain links TRBV11-3 with TRBJ2-3; TRBD2 might be the D (6 bases). CDR3 size: 14 residues. CDR1 and CDR2 from the germline V gene are SGHNT and YENEEA. Trimming left V 5 bases short and J 6 bases short, with 15 bases between. This CDR3 is CASSAPVEGDTQYF. CDR3 sequence (DNA): TGTGCCAGCAGCGCACCTGTGGAGGGGGATACGCAGTATTTT.

The rearrangement uses TRBV5-6 and TRBJ1-2; D perhaps matches TRBD1 (5 bases). Trimming left V 6 bases short and J 8 bases short, with 23 bases between. The CDR3 is 15 residues long. Germline-derived CDR1 and CDR2 are SGHDT and YYEEEE. CDR3 region: CASTPLSRARIGYTF. CDR3 bases: TGTGCCAGCACCCCCCTGAGCAGGGCCCGTATAGGCTACACCTTC.

The chain employs TRBV5-8 and TRBJ1-2; a weak D match, TRBD1 (5 bases). Germline V gene data show CDR1 as SGHTS and CDR2 as YDEGEE. This CDR3 is 14 amino acids long. Trimming pared 5 bases from V and 4 bases from J, leaving 15 bases between. CDR3 sequence reads: CASRSQTASYGYTF. The CDR3 DNA is TGTGCCAGCAGATCGCAGACAGCGAGCTATGGCTACACCTTC.

This clone was counted a single time. The chain joins TRBV5-4 to TRBJ1-5; 7 nucleotides line up with TRBD1. J gave up 6 bases and V 3 bases, and 3 bases lay outside the gene matches. Germline V gene sequence: CDR1 SGHNT, CDR2 YYREEE (reference sequence). The CDR3 covers 13 residues. The CDR3 nucleotides read TGTGCCAGCAGCTCGGAGGGGGCTCAGCCCCAGCATTTT. This translates into CASSSEGAQPQHF.

The chain employs TRBV9 and TRBJ1-2; D is possibly TRBD1 (6 bases). V was cut by 3 bases and J by 5 bases, with 8 bases left in between. Per germline, CDR1 SGDLS and CDR2 YYNGEE. This CDR3 region has 12 residues. This CDR3 is CASSATGYGYTF. The CDR3 bases are TGTGCCAGCAGCGCCACAGGGTATGGCTACACCTTC. Variable domain in full (rest from reference TRBV9 and TRBJ1-2): DSGVTQTPKHLITATGQRVTLRCSPRSGDLSVYWYQQSLDQGLQFLIQYYNGEERAKGNILERFSAQQFPDLHSELNLSSLELGDSALYFCASSATGYGYTFGSGTRLTVV.

This clone was seen just once. The chain links TRBV7-2 to TRBJ1-2, with 9 nucleotides matching TRBD1. The junction had 5 bases not matched to a gene; V was cut back by 6 bases and J by 6 bases. Germline assignment: CDR1 SGHTA and CDR2 FQGNSA. The CDR3 is made up of 13 amino acids. The CDR3 protein is CASSRDREHGYTF. For the CDR3, the DNA is TGTGCCAGCAGTCGGGACAGGGAACATGGCTACACCTTC.

The chain combines TRBV19 with TRBJ2-5; 8 bases map to TRBD2. This CDR3 comprises 16 residues. The germline gives CDR1 LNHDA, CDR2 SQIVND (reference sequence). The ends lost 7 bases at V and 5 bases at J; junction bases unmatched: 15. Here the CDR3 DNA reads TGTGCCAGTAAAGGAAATTTAGCGGGGTACGGGGAGACCCAGTACTTC. Its translation: CASKGNLAGYGETQYF.

The chain joins TRBV27 to TRBJ2-5; possible D gene TRBD2, 6 bases. The CDR3 totals 17 residues. Looked up from germline, CDR1 is MNHEY and CDR2 is SMNVEV (reference sequence). V was shortened by 6 bases and J by 5 bases, with 25 bases between the two germline ends. The chain's CDR3 is CASSHRDGGSRGETQYF. In nucleotides, the CDR3 is TGTGCCAGCAGCCACCGTGACGGGGGTTCAAGGGGTGAGACCCAGTACTTC.

The rearrangement joins TRBV15 to TRBJ2-2; 7 bases match TRBD1. The CDR3 runs 16 residues. CDR1 is LNHNV, CDR2 YYDKDF, per germline (reference sequence). J gave up 2 bases and V 3 bases, and 6 bases lay outside the gene matches. The CDR3 DNA reads as TGTGCCACCAGCAGGCCCGGGACAGTTAACACCGGGGAGCTGTTTTTT. Its translation: CATSRPGTVNTGELFF.

This clone appeared a single time. V and J are TRBV15 and TRBJ1-4, with TRBD1 matching over 9 bases. Per germline, CDR1 LNHNV and CDR2 YYDKDF (reference sequence). This CDR3 region has 17 residues. The junction had 8 bases not matched to a gene; V was cut back by 0 bases and J by 6 bases. CDR3 residues: CATSRDLRRTGDEKLFF. The DNA for the CDR3 is TGTGCCACCAGCAGAGATCTTCGCCGGACAGGGGATGAAAAACTGTTTTTT. The full variable domain, its missing parts supplied by reference TRBV15 and TRBJ1-4, is DAMVIQNPRYQVTQFGKPVTLSCSQTLNHNVMYWYQQKSSQAPKLLFHYYDKDFNNEADTPDNFQSRRPNTSFCFLDIRSPGLGDTAMYLCATSRDLRRTGDEKLFFGSGTQLSVL.

The V gene is TRBV27, the J gene TRBJ2-7, with 7 bases identical to TRBD2. CDR1 is MNHEY, CDR2 SMNVEV, per germline (reference sequence). This CDR3 has 14 residues. The V segment lost 7 bases and the J segment 2 bases; nucleotides outside the gene matches: 8. DNA of the CDR3: TGTGCCAGCAAGGATGGGAGGGCGCCCTACGAGCAGTACTTC. Its translation: CASKDGRAPYEQYF.

The chain has TRBV24-1 and TRBJ2-1, with 8 bases fitting TRBD1. Germline values: CDR1 KGHDR, CDR2 SFDVKD. The CDR3 sequence is 16 residues long. After removal of 4 bases from V and 8 bases from J, the junction contained 12 bases not matched to a gene. The CDR3 loop is CATSDPRQGRRDEQFF. Here the CDR3 DNA reads TGTGCCACCAGTGACCCCAGACAGGGGAGGAGGGATGAGCAGTTCTTC.

As regards this clone: The junction shows a germline mismatch at one end, possibly a read error. The CDR3 nucleotides are TGTGCCAGCAGCGCCCTAGGGACTAGCGGGGGGGTCCACGAGCGGTACTTC. It is translated as CASSALGTSGGVHERYF. The chain recombines TRBV9 with TRBJ2-7, with 16 bases fitting TRBD2. This CDR3 is built from 17 residues. The V gene's germline CDR1 is SGDLS and CDR2 YYNGEE.

CDR3 loop: CSAIREFEQYF. In DNA form, the CDR3 reads TGCAGTGCTATTCGGGAGTTCGAGCAGTACTTC. The rearrangement uses TRBV20-1 and TRBJ2-7; D possibly corresponds to TRBD2 (6 bases). V shed 4 bases and J shed 6 bases, with 10 bases lying between them. CDR1 and CDR2 from the germline V gene are DFQATT and SNEGSKA (reference sequence). The CDR3 sequence is 11 residues long.

The rearrangement links TRBV28 to TRBJ2-5, with 7 nucleotides matching TRBD1. CDR1 and CDR2 (germline): MDHEN, SYDVKM. The trim removed 6 bases at V and 7 bases at J, leaving 8 bases unmatched. The CDR3 consists of 13 residues. The CDR3 DNA sequence: TGTGCCAGCAGGCTCGACAGGGTTGGGACCCAGTACTTC. As protein: CASRLDRVGTQYF.

The chain links TRBV7-9 to TRBJ2-7; 9 bases fit TRBD1. The CDR3 is 17 amino acids. V lost 2 bases, J lost 2 bases, and 10 bases stayed unmatched. Germline assignment: CDR1 SEHNR and CDR2 FQNEAQ (reference sequence). The CDR3 spells CASSLRGATGGTYEQYF. CDR3 coding DNA: TGTGCCAGCAGCTTAAGGGGTGCGACAGGGGGGACCTACGAGCAGTACTTC.